The text below deals with one TCR beta chain. As yet, its antigen is unknown. Primers included in the PCR were 60 Vbeta and 13 Jbeta primers. Only in-frame clones appear in the TCRdb table, and some are missing; sequencing was by immunoSEQ multiplex PCR. The sample has 45,000 to 65,000 clones, and its top ten clones hold under 15%. This sample is part of a study of cytomegalovirus exposure and HLA in healthy donors. Looking at the study overall: Early on, a data release was issued that held 80 million or so unique TCRs from HLA-typed donors.

The CDR3 is 17 amino acids. Study findings and constraints: One later analysis reportedly identified an Asian-associated ancestry cluster that showed fewer N-insertions than the roughly 700-donor mean.

This chain joins TRBV12-2 and TRBJ2-7; TRBD2, the table's D call, was not compared with the DNA. TRBV12-2 is assigned pseudogene status. Sequencing was done on a sample of PBMCs. The source is a young man in good health and CMV-seropositive. This chain's CDR3 is CASRLVPPGLAIYEQYF. CDR3 in DNA: TGTGCAAGTCGCTTAGTCCCCCCCGGACTGGCCATCTACGAGCAGTACTTC.